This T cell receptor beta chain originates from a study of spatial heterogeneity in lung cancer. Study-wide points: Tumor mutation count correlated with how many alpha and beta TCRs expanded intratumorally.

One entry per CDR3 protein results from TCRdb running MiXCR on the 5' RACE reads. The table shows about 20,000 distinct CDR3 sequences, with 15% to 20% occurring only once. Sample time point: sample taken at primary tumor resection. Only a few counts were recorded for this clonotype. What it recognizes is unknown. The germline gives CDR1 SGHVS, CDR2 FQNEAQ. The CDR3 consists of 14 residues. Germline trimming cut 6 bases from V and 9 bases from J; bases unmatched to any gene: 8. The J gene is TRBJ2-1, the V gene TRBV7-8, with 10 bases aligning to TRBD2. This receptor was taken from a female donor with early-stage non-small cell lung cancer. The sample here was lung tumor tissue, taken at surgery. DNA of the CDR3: TGTGCCAGCAGGGAAGCGGGAGGGCCAGTTGAGCAGTTCTTC. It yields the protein CASREAGGPVEQFF. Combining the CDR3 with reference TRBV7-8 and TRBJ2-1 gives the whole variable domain GAGVSQSPRYKVAKRGQDVALRCDPISGHVSLFWYQQALGQGPEFLTYFQNEAQLDKSGLPSDRFFAERPEGSVSTLKIQRTQQEDSAVYLCASREAGGPVEQFFGPGTRLTVL.